This T cell receptor (beta chain) was captured in a study of identical twins. Findings and caveats of the study: Possibly, invariant MAIT and iNKT cells partly confounded zero-insertion analyses.

As to this clonotype: Its cognate antigen is unknown.

cDNA molecules carried unique molecular identifiers, and template switching added a universal primer site. TCRdb independently ran MiXCR on the 5' RACE reads; one entry per CDR3 protein. The sample comprises some 1,700,000 distinct CDR3 sequences, more than 30% of which are singletons, and less than 0.35% rests with the top ten. The CDR3 spans 17 residues. Germline CDR1 reads MNHNS; CDR2 reads SASEGT. V was trimmed by 2 bases and J by 0 bases, leaving 14 bases between them. The sequence was obtained from a newborn girl in good health. V and J are TRBV6-1 and TRBJ1-5; D is possibly TRBD1 (5 bases). Sequencing was carried out using cord blood. CDR3 in amino acids: CASSEFSKQDSNQPQHF. The CDR3 DNA reads as TGTGCCAGCAGTGAATTCTCCAAACAGGATAGCAATCAGCCCCAGCATTTT.